These 4 T cell receptor beta chains were sequenced from one sample in a study of PD-L1 blockade in urothelial cancer. Repertoires were generated with immunoSEQ multiplex PCR, while TCRdb's copy carries only in-frame clones and drops some. This table holds over 45,000 clones, 70% to 90% found once. Specified time point: pretreatment peripheral blood. The sample consisted of PBMCs, taken around atezolizumab (anti-PD-L1) treatment. The receptors stem from a man aged 55 to 70 with urothelial cancer.

The rearrangement uses TRBV5-8 and TRBJ1-6, with D possibly being TRBD1 (6 bases). V was clipped by 2 bases and J by 7 bases, with 16 bases between them. CDR1 and CDR2 from the germline V gene are SGHTS and YDEGEE. CDR3 length: 16 amino acids. The CDR3 loop is CASSFPPGDANSPLHF. For the CDR3, the DNA is TGTGCCAGCAGCTTCCCCCCAGGGGACGCAAATTCACCCCTCCACTTT.

The chain links TRBV7-9 to TRBJ1-4; 7 nucleotides agree with TRBD1. V lost 5 bases to trimming and J lost 3 bases; unmatched junction nucleotides: 3. The CDR3 has 14 amino acids. Germline V gene lookup returns CDR1 SEHNR and CDR2 FQNEAQ (reference sequence). The CDR3 spells CASSRTGANEKLFF. DNA for the CDR3: TGTGCCAGCAGCCGGACAGGAGCTAATGAAAAACTGTTTTTT.

The J gene is TRBJ2-3, the V gene TRBV14; TRBD1 aligns across 7 bases. Per germline, CDR1 SGHDN and CDR2 FVKESK. The V and J ends lost 1 base and 2 bases, in that order; junction bases with no gene match: 9. The CDR3 extends over 17 amino acids. CDR3 DNA sequence: TGTGCCAGCAGCCAAGGACTACAGGGGATCAACACAGATACGCAGTATTTT. It is translated as CASSQGLQGINTDTQYF. Full variable domain (remainder filled in from reference TRBV14 and TRBJ2-3): EAGVTQFPSHSVIEKGQTVTLRCDPISGHDNLYWYRRVMGKEIKFLLHFVKESKQDESGMPNNRFLAERTGGTYSTLKVQPAELEDSGVYFCASSQGLQGINTDTQYFGPGTRLTVL.

The J gene is TRBJ1-6, the V gene TRBV28, with 7 bases that match TRBD1. The CDR3 is 15 residues long. J lost 8 bases, V lost 5 bases, and 9 bases had no gene match. The germline V gene encodes CDR1 MDHEN and CDR2 SYDVKM. DNA of the CDR3: TGTGCCAGCAGTCGCGGACAGGTCGGGCATTCACCCCTCCACTTT. Translated, it gives CASSRGQVGHSPLHF.